Listed here is a single TCR beta chain. The data were obtained in a study of cytomegalovirus exposure and HLA in healthy donors. Across the study: When 350 to 500 donors were genotyped, 81% of them were found to fall in the Caucasian-associated ancestry cluster.

CDR3 size: 15 residues. From germline, CDR1 is LNHDA and CDR2 SQIVND (reference sequence). Trimming cost V 1 base and J 10 bases; bases outside gene matches: 8. The PCR contained 60 Vbeta and 13 Jbeta primers. This table comes from immunoSEQ multiplex PCR, and its TCRdb copy is limited to in-frame clones, with some not included. The sample lists approximately 110,000 clones; roughly 70% were seen once. This sequence was found in a man in his forties in good health and CMV-seropositive. The material sequenced was PBMCs. V and J are TRBV19 and TRBJ2-1, with 9 bases matching TRBD2. In DNA form, the CDR3 reads TGTGCCAGTAGTATAGTTGCGCGGGAGGGGGGGGAGCAGTTCTTC. Translation: CASSIVAREGGEQFF. Variable domain in full (rest from reference TRBV19 and TRBJ2-1): DGGITQSPKYLFRKEGQNVTLSCEQNLNHDAMYWYRQDPGQGLRLIYYSQIVNDFQKGDIAEGYSVSREKKESFPLTVTSAQKNPTAFYLCASSIVAREGGEQFFGPGTRLTVL.